These 16 T cell receptor beta chains were all obtained from the same sample, sequenced in a study of T cells after posttransplantation cyclophosphamide. Busulfan-fludarabine conditioning, marrow transplant, and cyclophosphamide on days +3 and +4 were administered. TCRdb keeps only in-frame clones here, not all; method: immunoSEQ multiplex PCR. The sample carries 1,500 to 2,000 clones, 67% recorded once. Specimen: CD8+ T cells sorted from PBMCs, collected after allogeneic stem cell transplant with posttransplant cyclophosphamide. Receptors were obtained from a male patient between 25 and 39 years old who received an allogeneic stem cell transplant from a related donor, was CMV-positive, and had acute GVHD only. Some of the T cells may derive from the graft donor.

This clone was seen only a few times. The chain has TRBV5-4 and TRBJ1-2; 8 bases align to TRBD1. The CDR3 length is 13 residues. V gave up 4 bases and J gave up 5 bases; unmatched junction bases: 4. Germline CDR1 reads SGHNT; CDR2 reads YYREEE (reference sequence). CDR3: CASSGQGAYGYTF. The CDR3, as DNA: TGTGCCAGCAGCGGCCAGGGGGCTTATGGCTACACCTTC.

The CDR3 loop is CASSLWGADTGELFF. DNA for the CDR3: TGTGCCAGCAGCTTATGGGGCGCCGACACCGGGGAGCTGTTTTTT. This chain joins TRBV11-2 and TRBJ2-2; D may be TRBD1 (5 bases). V was trimmed by 2 bases and J by 3 bases, leaving 10 bases between them. This CDR3 region has 15 residues. Per germline, CDR1 SGHAT and CDR2 FQNNGV.

The chain has TRBV5-6 and TRBJ2-7; a weak D match, TRBD2 (6 bases). V was trimmed by 5 bases and J by 1 base, leaving 16 bases between them. The CDR3 sequence is 15 residues long. From germline, CDR1 is SGHDT and CDR2 YYEEEE. The CDR3 DNA reads as TGTGCCAGCAGTTATGAACTAGCCCCATCCTACGAGCAGTACTTC. Protein sequence: CASSYELAPSYEQYF.

There are a few counts of this clone. The chain employs TRBV9 and TRBJ1-1; D remains unclear. There are 14 residues in the CDR3. The germline V and J ends were trimmed by 0 bases and 7 bases, with 13 bases remaining between them. Germline V CDR1 and CDR2: SGDLS, YYNGEE. Here the CDR3 reads CASSVASTGDEAFF. CDR3 bases: TGTGCCAGCAGCGTAGCTTCGACCGGAGATGAAGCTTTCTTT.

In this sample, this clone turned up a few times. The chain recombines TRBV4-3 with TRBJ1-6; possibly TRBD1 for D (5 bases). Trimming removed 4 bases from V and 2 bases from J, with 12 bases in between. The V gene's germline CDR1 is LGHNA and CDR2 YSLEER. CDR3 length equals 16 residues. CDR3 DNA: TGCGCCAGCAGCCTAGTGCAGGGTACCTATAATTCACCCCTCCACTTT. Amino acid sequence: CASSLVQGTYNSPLHF.

The gene calls are TRBV9 and TRBJ1-6; 7 nucleotides match TRBD1. V dropped 5 bases and J dropped 14; count of bases not matched to a gene: 13. CDR1 is SGDLS and CDR2 is YYNGEE in the germline V gene. This CDR3 has 14 amino acids. In nucleotides, the CDR3 is TGTGCCAGCAGAGAGACAGGGACAAGGATATCCCTCCACTTT. Its protein product is CASRETGTRISLHF.

The table lists this clone with a count of one. This chain joins TRBV2 and TRBJ1-1, with D hard to call. The CDR3 extends over 11 amino acids. The V end lost 7 bases, the J end lost 8 bases, and 11 bases lay between the germline ends. Germline lookup yields CDR1 SNHLY and CDR2 FYNNEI. CDR3 protein: CASILGLEAFF. The CDR3 nucleotides are TGTGCCAGCATCTTAGGACTAGAAGCTTTCTTT.

This clone showed up just a few times. This chain connects TRBV4-1 to TRBJ1-2; D uncertain. The germline V gene encodes CDR1 MGHRA and CDR2 YSYEKL. This CDR3 has 17 residues. With 3 bases removed from V and 2 bases from J, the gap between germline ends came to 19 bases. CDR3 nucleotides: TGCGCCAGCAGCCACCCAAGTTTCGCGGGGTCGAACTATGGCTACACCTTC. This gives the protein CASSHPSFAGSNYGYTF.

Here the CDR3 reads CASSPDSRSRLLYGYTF. The CDR3 DNA reads as TGCGCCAGCAGCCCGGACAGTCGATCCAGGTTACTCTATGGCTACACCTTC. This chain links TRBV4-3 with TRBJ1-2; a possible D gene is TRBD1 (6 bases). The CDR3 is made up of 17 amino acids. The germline gives CDR1 LGHNA, CDR2 YSLEER. The V gene lost 4 bases and the J gene lost 4 bases, with 22 bases spanning the gap.

This chain connects TRBV2 to TRBJ2-3; the match to TRBD1 covers 8 bases. V gave up 7 bases and J gave up 2 bases; unmatched junction bases: 8. Germline CDR1 and CDR2: SNHLY and FYNNEI. This CDR3 is built from 15 residues. Here the CDR3 DNA reads TGTGCCAGCAACACCGGGACAGGTTACACAGATACGCAGTATTTT. Protein: CASNTGTGYTDTQYF. Full variable domain (remainder filled in from reference TRBV2 and TRBJ2-3): EPEVTQTPSHQVTQMGQEVILRCVPISNHLYFYWYRQILGQKVEFLVSFYNNEISEKSEIFDDQFSVERPDGSNFTLKIRSTKLEDSAMYFCASNTGTGYTDTQYFGPGTRLTVL.

This chain joins TRBV19 and TRBJ1-1, with D perhaps matching TRBD1 (6 bases). CDR1 and CDR2 (germline): LNHDA, SQIVND (reference sequence). Trimming took 8 bases from V and 10 from J, leaving 11 bases between them. The CDR3 is made up of 10 amino acids. CDR3 region: CASWGGRAFF. CDR3 coding DNA: TGTGCCAGTTGGGGGGGCAGAGCTTTCTTT. The variable domain in full, completed from reference TRBV19 and TRBJ1-1, reads DGGITQSPKYLFRKEGQNVTLSCEQNLNHDAMYWYRQDPGQGLRLIYYSQIVNDFQKGDIAEGYSVSREKKESFPLTVTSAQKNPTAFYLCASWGGRAFFGQGTRLTVV.

The chain employs TRBV5-6 and TRBJ2-1, with 7 bases fitting TRBD1. Germline V gene lookup returns CDR1 SGHDT and CDR2 YYEEEE. This CDR3 contains 15 residues. Trimming at V came to 5 bases and at J to 2 bases, leaving 7 bases not matched to a gene. Here the CDR3 DNA reads TGTGCCAGCAGTGGGGACAGCGTGGCCTACAATGAGCAGTTCTTC. Translation gives CASSGDSVAYNEQFF.

The chain carries TRBV10-3 and TRBJ2-7; 7 nucleotides agree with TRBD1. This CDR3 has 15 amino acids. In germline, CDR1 is ENHRY, CDR2 SYGVKD. The V segment lost 0 bases and the J segment 2 bases; nucleotides outside the gene matches: 4. The CDR3: CAISESTGLTYEQYF. DNA for the CDR3: TGTGCCATCAGTGAGTCGACAGGGCTCACCTACGAGCAGTACTTC.

The V and J genes are TRBV4-3 and TRBJ2-7; possible D gene TRBD1, 6 bases. The CDR3 consists of 13 residues. The V and J ends lost 2 bases and 3 bases respectively, with 8 bases between them. CDR1 is LGHNA and CDR2 is YSLEER in the germline V gene. Here the CDR3 reads CASSQQGRYEQYF. The CDR3 DNA is TGCGCCAGCAGCCAACAGGGGCGCTACGAGCAGTACTTC.

This chain joins TRBV5-4 and TRBJ1-2, with 9 bases matching TRBD1. Per the germline V gene, CDR1 is SGHNT and CDR2 is YYREEE (reference sequence). After removal of 5 bases from V and 14 bases from J, the junction contained 10 bases not matched to a gene. This CDR3 is built from 12 residues. The CDR3 DNA reads as TGTGCCAGCAGTTACACGGACAGGGGAAGGACCTTC. This sequence encodes CASSYTDRGRTF.

The V call is TRBV7-9, the J call TRBJ2-7; D is perhaps TRBD2 (5 bases). CDR1 and CDR2 from the germline V gene are SEHNR and FQNEAQ (reference sequence). CDR3 size: 13 residues. V was clipped by 0 bases and J by 4 bases, with 7 bases between them. DNA for the CDR3: TGTGCCAGCAGCTTAGCCCCGGGGTACGAGCAGTACTTC. Amino acids: CASSLAPGYEQYF.